A selection of T cell receptor beta chains follows, all from one sample in a study of blood T cell repertoires in COVID-19. Produced via immunoSEQ multiplex PCR; TCRdb's table is partial and in-frame only. The sample has some 70,000 clones, 65% to 85% seen once. Source material: peripheral blood. The receptors here all came from a woman between 50 and 59 years old with acute or convalescent COVID-19. The CDR3 runs from the conserved cysteine through the conserved F or W. D genes are given only for firm matches. Size is stated for part of the rows, as once, few or many counts, or as a class when the clone is expanded.

D gene	V gene	clone size	J gene	CDR3 DNA	CDR3 protein
.	TRBV6-5	.	TRBJ1-2	TGTGCCAGCAGGCCGGCGGCCGGGGGGGGCTACACCTTC	CASRPAAGGGYTF
TRBD1	TRBV7-9	.	TRBJ1-3	TGTGCCAGCAGCTACAGACAGGGGTCTGGAAACACCATATATTTT	CASSYRQGSGNTIYF
.	TRBV7-2	.	TRBJ2-3	TGTGCCAGCAAAACCCGGGAACACACAGATACGCAGTATTTT	CASKTREHTDTQYF
TRBD1	TRBV29-1	once	TRBJ2-7	TGCAGCACCAGACAGGGGTACGAGCAGTACTTC	CSTRQGYEQYF
.	TRBV3-1/TRBV3-2	once	TRBJ2-3	TGTGCCAGCAGCTTTCAGGCGGGCGGGGATACGCAGTATTTT	CASSFQAGGDTQYF
TRBD2	TRBV5-1	.	TRBJ2-3	TGCGCCAGCAGCTTAGGGACTAGCGACACAGATACGCAGTATTTT	CASSLGTSDTDTQYF
TRBD1	TRBV29-1	.	TRBJ1-1	TGCAGCGTTAGACAGGGGGGCAACGCTGAAGCTTTCTTT	CSVRQGGNAEAFF
TRBD1	TRBV12-5	.	TRBJ2-1	TGTGCTAGTGGTTTGGACCTCTACAGGGGGCCCCAACCCTACAATGAGCAGTTCTTC	CASGLDLYRGPQPYNEQFF
.	TRBV7-6	.	TRBJ1-4	TGTGCCAGCAGCTTAAGCGGTCGGGGGGGCGAAGAAAAACTGTTTTTT	CASSLSGRGGEEKLFF
TRBD1	TRBV6-1	.	TRBJ2-2	TGTGCCAGCAGTGTGGGACAGGGGCTCCTCACCGGGGAGCTGTTTTTT	CASSVGQGLLTGELFF
.	TRBV11-2	few	TRBJ1-2	TGTGCCAGCAGCTTAGGTCCGGGGTATGATGGCTACACCTTC	CASSLGPGYDGYTF
.	TRBV3-1/TRBV3-2	.	TRBJ2-2	TGTGCCAGCAGCCAACGGGGTAACACCGGGGAGCTGTTTTTT	CASSQRGNTGELFF
.	TRBV6-5	few	TRBJ2-1	TGTGCCAGCAGTTACTCAGATAGCTCCTACAATGAGCAGTTCTTC	CASSYSDSSYNEQFF
TRBD1	TRBV5-4	.	TRBJ2-5	TGTGCCAGCAGCTTGGTGACAGGGGGCGAGGAGACCCAGTACTTC	CASSLVTGGEETQYF
.	TRBV19	few	TRBJ1-1	TGTGCCAGTAGTATAGGGTCCGCGACACTTAGGACTGAAGCTTTCTTT	CASSIGSATLRTEAFF
TRBD1	TRBV5-1	.	TRBJ1-2	TGCGCCAGCAGCGACCGGGACAGGCCGTATGGCTACACCTTC	CASSDRDRPYGYTF
.	TRBV3-1/TRBV3-2	.	TRBJ1-2	TGTGCCAGCAGCCAAGAAACAGGGCGGGTGGTGGAGGGCTACACCTTC	CASSQETGRVVEGYTF